A selection of T cell receptor beta chains follows, all from one sample in a study of blood T cell repertoires in COVID-19. Measured with immunoSEQ multiplex PCR; TCRdb has only the in-frame clones, and not every one. The repertoire includes 300,000 or so clones, 86% of them detected once, and 1.5% to 2% sits in the top ten. The source material was peripheral blood. These TCRs come from a woman between 50 and 59 years old with acute or convalescent COVID-19. CDR3s include the opening cysteine and the closing phenylalanine or tryptophan. The D gene is left open where the match is weak. Size is omitted from some rows. Given values are once, few, many or a class for expanded clones.

TGTGCCAGCAGCGTCCTACGCGGATACGAGCAGTACTTC	CASSVLRGYEQYF	TRBJ2-7	NA	TRBV5-5	NA
TGTGCCAGCAGCGTCGGGACTAGCGGTAGCACAGATACGCAGTATTTT	CASSVGTSGSTDTQYF	TRBJ2-3	TRBD2	TRBV9	NA
TGTGCCAGCAGCCAATCAGGGTACGAGCAGTACTTC	CASSQSGYEQYF	TRBJ2-7	NA	TRBV3-1/TRBV3-2	NA
TGTGCCAGCAGACAGGGGAACTCTGGGGCCAACGTCCTGACTTTC	CASRQGNSGANVLTF	TRBJ2-6	TRBD1	TRBV6-5	NA
TGTGCCAGTAGTATGAGGCGGAGTGAGCAGTTCTTC	CASSMRRSEQFF	TRBJ2-1	NA	TRBV19	NA
TGTGCCAGCAGCTTACAGGCCCATTCACCCCTCCACTTT	CASSLQAHSPLHF	TRBJ1-6	NA	TRBV5-8	NA
TGCGCCAGCAGCTTACGAGCGGGAGGGGAGACCCAGTACTTC	CASSLRAGGETQYF	TRBJ2-5	TRBD2	TRBV5-1	NA
TGTGCCAGTAGTTTTGGGCTAGCGGGATCGGGCGAGCAGTACTTC	CASSFGLAGSGEQYF	TRBJ2-7	TRBD2	TRBV19	NA
TGTGCCAGCAGTTATCCGGGGACTAGCGGCACAGATACGCAGTATTTT	CASSYPGTSGTDTQYF	TRBJ2-3	TRBD2	TRBV6-2/TRBV6-3	NA
TGTGCCACCAGTGACCCTGGCTGGGACAGCGGGGGCACCCAGTACTTC	CATSDPGWDSGGTQYF	TRBJ2-5	NA	TRBV24-1	NA
TGCAGTGCTAGTCTCGGGGTCAATTCACCCCTCCACTTT	CSASLGVNSPLHF	TRBJ1-6	NA	TRBV20-1	NA
TGTGCGATCTCCCCGGGGGGCGCTGGGGCCAACGTCCTGACTTTC	CAISPGGAGANVLTF	TRBJ2-6	NA	TRBV15	NA
TGTGCCAGCAGCACCAACTCGAGAGCTAACTATGGCTACACCTTC	CASSTNSRANYGYTF	TRBJ1-2	NA	TRBV21-1	NA
TGTGCCAGCAGTGCCACAGGGTCCGGTGAGACCCAGTACTTC	CASSATGSGETQYF	TRBJ2-5	NA	TRBV27	NA
TGCGCCAGCAGCCTCCTTCCGGGACTAGCGGGAGGCCACGAGCAGTACTTC	CASSLLPGLAGGHEQYF	TRBJ2-7	TRBD2	TRBV5-1	few
TGCGCCAGCAGCCGAGTTGTAGGGGGCGTTGAGGGCTACACCTTC	CASSRVVGGVEGYTF	TRBJ1-2	TRBD1	TRBV4-1	NA
TGTGCCAGCAGTTACCCCGGGACAGGGTCCGACGAGCAGTACTTC	CASSYPGTGSDEQYF	TRBJ2-7	TRBD1	TRBV6-2/TRBV6-3	NA
TGTGCCAGTAGTGACCCAGGGGACACCGGGGAGCTGTTTTTT	CASSDPGDTGELFF	TRBJ2-2	NA	TRBV19	NA
TGTGCCTGGAGAAAGCCAGGCTTCTCTGGGGCCAACGTCCTGACTTTC	CAWRKPGFSGANVLTF	TRBJ2-6	NA	TRBV30	NA
TGCAGCGTCGATTCCGGGACAAAGCAGTTCTTC	CSVDSGTKQFF	TRBJ2-1	NA	TRBV29-1	once
TGCAGCGTTGGAAACCTACCTGACATTCAGTACTTC	CSVGNLPDIQYF	TRBJ2-4	NA	TRBV29-1	once
TGTGCCAGCAGCTTCCCCAACCTTCGGGACACCGGGGAGCTGTTTTTT	CASSFPNLRDTGELFF	TRBJ2-2	NA	TRBV5-4	NA
TGTGCCAGCAGCCCAGACTCCTTCTCCTACGAGCAGTACTTC	CASSPDSFSYEQYF	TRBJ2-7	NA	TRBV7-9	NA
TGTGCCAGCTCACCACGGGCGGGGGTAGCGGGAGACGAGACCCAGTACTTC	CASSPRAGVAGDETQYF	TRBJ2-5	TRBD2	TRBV18	NA
TGTGCCAGCAGTGGCCCAGGGGCGAGGGAGACCCAGTACTTC	CASSGPGARETQYF	TRBJ2-5	NA	TRBV2	NA
TGTGCCACCAGCAGAGGGGGGGCTAATGAAAAACTGTTTTTT	CATSRGGANEKLFF	TRBJ1-4	NA	TRBV15	once
TGTGCCAGCAGCTCAAATAGCGGGAGGGCGGGAGAGACCCAGTACTTC	CASSSNSGRAGETQYF	TRBJ2-5	TRBD2	TRBV2	once
TGTGCCAGCAGCTTAGATGGGCAGGGATTCTACAATGAGCAGTTCTTC	CASSLDGQGFYNEQFF	TRBJ2-1	NA	TRBV11-3	NA
TGTGCCAGCAGTGACTCCAGGGTTCGCGGCACTGAAGCTTTCTTT	CASSDSRVRGTEAFF	TRBJ1-1	NA	TRBV27	NA
TGTGCCAGCAGCCAAAGCTTCAGCTCTACTCTCCGCCCTAAAGGGGGCGAGCAGTACTTC	CASSQSFSSTLRPKGGEQYF	TRBJ2-7	NA	TRBV3-1/TRBV3-2	NA
TGTGCCAGCGGTGGAGCCGGGACAGGGAATTCCTACGAGCAGTACTTC	CASGGAGTGNSYEQYF	TRBJ2-7	TRBD1	TRBV28	NA
TGTGCCAGCAACCCTGGATGGGACACCTACGAGCAGTACTTC	CASNPGWDTYEQYF	TRBJ2-7	NA	TRBV6-2/TRBV6-3	many
TGTGCCAGCAGCGTAGAGGGACAGTCTATGGGGGAGCAGTACTTC	CASSVEGQSMGEQYF	TRBJ2-7	TRBD1	TRBV9	NA
TGTGCCAGCAGCGCGCGGACAGGGGTCCATGAGCAGTTCTTC	CASSARTGVHEQFF	TRBJ2-1	TRBD1	TRBV5-5	NA
TGTGCCAGCAGCTTAGTAAACAGCGGGAGGGATCACAATGAGCAGTTCTTC	CASSLVNSGRDHNEQFF	TRBJ2-1	TRBD2	TRBV7-8	NA
TGCGCCAGCAGCCCTAGCGGGAGGTCCTACAATGAGCAGTTCTTC	CASSPSGRSYNEQFF	TRBJ2-1	TRBD2	TRBV5-1	once
TGTGCCAGCAGCTTGGCCGGTACAGATACGCAGTATTTT	CASSLAGTDTQYF	TRBJ2-3	NA	TRBV5-6	NA
TGTGCCAGTAGACCAAGGGGTGGGCAAGAGACCCAGTACTTC	CASRPRGGQETQYF	TRBJ2-5	NA	TRBV19	NA
TGTGCCAGCAGTATGGGCGGGGGGGATAATCAGCCCCAGCATTTT	CASSMGGGDNQPQHF	TRBJ1-5	NA	TRBV6-5	NA
TGTGCCAGCAGTCTCGGGACTTTAAAGCAGTACTTC	CASSLGTLKQYF	TRBJ2-7	NA	TRBV28	NA
TGTGCCAGCAGCTTGCGGGGACAGGGCTGGGAAAAACTGTTTTTT	CASSLRGQGWEKLFF	TRBJ1-4	TRBD1	TRBV5-4	NA
TGTGCCAGCAGTTCTGACCGGGACAGGGGATGGATCTCCGGGGAGCTGTTTTTT	CASSSDRDRGWISGELFF	TRBJ2-2	TRBD1	TRBV28	NA
TGTGCCAGCAGTTTAAAGCCGGGACTAGCGGGAGTCGTACGACCCGAGCAGTACTTC	CASSLKPGLAGVVRPEQYF	TRBJ2-7	TRBD2	TRBV27	NA
TGTGCCACCAGTGAGACAGGGGGAAGTTATGGAGAGACCCAGTACTTC	CATSETGGSYGETQYF	TRBJ2-5	TRBD1	TRBV24-1	once
TGTGCCAGCAGTCCCGCCTGGACTACCGGGGAGCTGTTTTTT	CASSPAWTTGELFF	TRBJ2-2	NA	TRBV27	NA
TGTGCCACCAGTGATGGGCTAGCGGGAGTATACGAGCAGTACTTC	CATSDGLAGVYEQYF	TRBJ2-7	TRBD2	TRBV24-1	NA
TGCAGCGTGGGGACTAACCAAGAGACCCAGTACTTC	CSVGTNQETQYF	TRBJ2-5	TRBD2	TRBV29-1	NA
TGCGCCAGCAGCTTGGCCGAGGCAGGGTATCTGTACGAGCAGTACTTC	CASSLAEAGYLYEQYF	TRBJ2-7	NA	TRBV5-1	NA
TGTGCCAGCAGCTTGGGAGGATTGAGCAATCAGCCCCAGCATTTT	CASSLGGLSNQPQHF	TRBJ1-5	NA	TRBV5-4	NA
TGCGCCAGCAGCTTTACCAGCGGGAGGGAGGAGCAGTACTTC	CASSFTSGREEQYF	TRBJ2-7	TRBD2	TRBV5-1	once
TGTGCCAGTTTCCGGGACAGGGGGCAGAACTATGGCTACACCTTC	CASFRDRGQNYGYTF	TRBJ1-2	TRBD1	TRBV19	NA